These 14 T cell receptor beta chains were sequenced from one sample in a study of Graves' ophthalmopathy and Graves' hyperthyroidism. The authors amplified TCR beta CDR3 regions, and they did so from RNA transcripts for repertoire sequencing. First-round RT-PCR employed HTBI primers, with a second-round multiplex PCR after it. TCRdb called the multiplex PCR reads again in MiXCR, with one record for every CDR3 protein. The table includes roughly 420,000 distinct CDR3 sequences, approximately 21% detected once. Sequencing was done on a sample of peripheral blood. These receptors all stem from a woman aged 18-30 years with stable Graves' hyperthyroidism.

Many counts were recorded for this clonotype. J is TRBJ1-1 and V is TRBV12-3 or TRBV12-4, with no clear D. Trimming took off 8 bases at V and 8 bases at J, with 12 bases between the two ends. The CDR3 is made up of 11 amino acids. CDR3 bases: TGTGCCAGCGGCTCCCTCAACGAAGCTTTCTTT. This sequence encodes CASGSLNEAFF.

This clonotype appeared many times. The J gene is TRBJ1-6, the V gene TRBV6-5, with D unclear. CDR3 length: 18 amino acids. The V end was cut by 0 bases, the J end by 5 bases, with 17 bases between. Germline values: CDR1 MNHEY, CDR2 SVGAGI. The CDR3 loop is CASSYSTREWFDNSPLHF. The CDR3 DNA follows: TGTGCCAGCAGTTACTCGACCCGGGAATGGTTCGATAATTCACCCCTCCACTTT.

The rearrangement joins TRBV6-2 or TRBV6-3 to TRBJ2-5, with TRBD1 identical over 9 bases. Germline CDR1 MNHEY, CDR2 SVGEGT. V gave up 6 bases and J gave up 4 bases; unmatched junction bases: 9. This CDR3 is built from 15 residues. The CDR3 here is CASSDTGTGIETQYF. CDR3 in DNA: TGTGCCAGCAGCGATACCGGGACAGGGATAGAGACCCAGTACTTC.

This clonotype was counted ten times or more. The chain joins TRBV6-1 to TRBJ1-2; 8 positions agree with TRBD1. CDR1 MNHNS and CDR2 SASEGT come from the germline V gene. The CDR3 spans 16 residues. Trimming took 7 bases from V and 4 from J; bases not matched to a gene: 14. CDR3 loop: CASNPTATQGVYGYTF. CDR3 nucleotide sequence: TGTGCCAGCAACCCCACCGCGACACAGGGGGTCTATGGCTACACCTTC.

This clonotype was recorded many times. The chain employs TRBV4-3 and TRBJ2-7; D uncertain. With 2 bases removed from V and 2 bases from J, the gap between germline ends came to 7 bases. The CDR3 loop spans 13 amino acids. CDR1 is LGHNA, CDR2 YSLEER, per germline. The CDR3 DNA reads as TGCGCCAGCAGCCAACGGAGAGCCTACGAGCAGTACTTC. Its translation is CASSQRRAYEQYF.

The chain links TRBV12-3 or TRBV12-4 to TRBJ1-1; 9 bases align to TRBD1. The CDR3 loop spans 12 amino acids. J gave up 6 bases and V 6 bases, and 2 bases lay outside the gene matches. CDR3 nucleotides: TGTGCCAGCAGGCGGACAGGGGCTGAAGCTTTCTTT. Its translation: CASRRTGAEAFF.

This clonotype was seen many times. The V call is TRBV25-1, the J call TRBJ2-5; tentatively, D is TRBD1 or TRBD2 (7 bases each). Germline assignment: CDR1 MGHDK and CDR2 SYGVNS. The CDR3 is 15 amino acids. Trimming shortened V by 5 bases and J by 5 bases, and 18 bases separated the two germline ends. CDR3 sequence: CASSRSSGGGETQYF. The CDR3 region has the DNA TGTGCCAGCAGTAGGTCTTCAGGGGGGGGGGAGACCCAGTACTTC.

This chain uses TRBV6-1 with TRBJ2-7, with D maybe TRBD2 (6 bases). V shed 2 bases and J shed 6 bases, with 11 bases lying between them. There are 13 residues in the CDR3. From germline, CDR1 is MNHNS and CDR2 SASEGT. The CDR3 protein is CASSERGSGEQYF. The CDR3 DNA sequence: TGTGCCAGCAGTGAACGGGGGAGCGGCGAGCAGTACTTC.

This clonotype has at least ten counts. The chain's CDR3 is CASSFGLAGAYEQYF. The CDR3 DNA sequence: TGTGCCAGCAGCTTCGGACTAGCGGGAGCCTACGAGCAGTACTTC. The chain uses TRBV11-2 and TRBJ2-7, with 13 positions matching TRBD2. This CDR3 region has 15 residues. V lost 3 bases and J lost 2; bases outside the gene matches: 1. Per the germline V gene, CDR1 is SGHAT and CDR2 is FQNNGV.

The table lists this clonotype with many counts. This chain connects TRBV6-5 to TRBJ2-2, with D uncertain. V shed 4 bases and J shed 6 bases, with 15 bases lying between them. This CDR3 is built from 15 residues. Germline V lookup: CDR1 MNHEY, CDR2 SVGAGI. The CDR3 reads CASSSQVSAAGELFF. CDR3 nucleotide sequence: TGTGCCAGCAGTTCCCAAGTGAGCGCCGCCGGGGAGCTGTTTTTT.

V usage is TRBV12-3 or TRBV12-4 and J usage is TRBJ2-4; D is possibly TRBD1 or TRBD2 (7 bases each). The CDR3 is 16 residues long. The V gene lost 7 bases and the J gene lost 1 base, with 17 bases spanning the gap. The CDR3 spells CASTQGGFFAKNIQYF. In DNA form, the CDR3 reads TGTGCCAGCACCCAGGGGGGGTTCTTCGCCAAAAACATTCAGTACTTC.

This clonotype was detected ten times or more. The CDR3 DNA follows: TGTGCCAGCAGCCCCAATTTCCGGGGTATTCCCTACGAGCAGTACTTC. This codes for CASSPNFRGIPYEQYF. The chain has TRBV13 and TRBJ2-7; TRBD2 is a possible D gene (5 bases). Trimming pared 5 bases from V and 2 bases from J, leaving 19 bases between. Germline loops: CDR1 PRHDT, CDR2 FYEKMQ (reference sequence). The CDR3 is 16 amino acids. The whole variable domain, filled in from reference TRBV13 and TRBJ2-7, reads AAGVIQSPRHLIKEKRETATLKCYPIPRHDTVYWYQQGPGQDPQFLISFYEKMQSDKGSIPDRFSAQQFSDYHSELNMSSLELGDSALYFCASSPNFRGIPYEQYFGPGTRLTVT.

The table lists this clonotype with many counts. The V call is TRBV6-1, the J call TRBJ2-2, with 10 bases lining up with TRBD2. Per germline, CDR1 MNHNS and CDR2 SASEGT. J lost 1 base, V lost 4 bases, and 6 bases had no gene match. The CDR3 totals 17 residues. CDR3 region: CASSGPSGRRNTGELFF. CDR3 bases: TGTGCCAGCAGTGGTCCTAGCGGGAGAAGGAACACCGGGGAGCTGTTTTTT.

This clonotype was observed at least ten times. The chain is built from TRBV10-3 and TRBJ2-4; 8 bases fit TRBD2. Germline V gene sequence: CDR1 ENHRY, CDR2 SYGVKD. Germline trimming cut 4 bases from V and 8 bases from J; bases unmatched to any gene: 19. The CDR3 covers 18 residues. CDR3 DNA sequence: TGTGCCATCAGTGCTACTAGCGGAGTATGGGGGGGAAGGGACATTCAGTACTTC. Its protein product is CAISATSGVWGGRDIQYF.